Shown below are 14 T cell receptor beta chains from a single sample sequenced in a study of T cells after yellow fever vaccination. TCRdb reanalysed the 5' RACE reads using MiXCR and keeps one entry per CDR3 protein. The sample carries around 310,000 distinct CDR3 sequences, around 3.9% recorded once. The sample was PBMCs, taken 5 days after the yellow fever booster vaccination. The receptors derive from a man younger than 35 who received the YFV17D yellow fever vaccine.

This clonotype was counted ten times or more. The genes are TRBV10-3 and TRBJ1-3; perhaps TRBD1 as D (5 bases). The ends were cut back, 6 bases at V and 3 bases at J, with 6 bases in the middle. This CDR3 has 12 amino acids. The germline gives CDR1 ENHRY, CDR2 SYGVKD. CDR3 DNA sequence: TGTGCCATCAGCCAGGGTGGAAACACCATATATTTT. This codes for CAISQGGNTIYF.

This clonotype was seen at least ten times. V and J are TRBV7-3 and TRBJ2-1; D gene uncertain. The germline V gene encodes CDR1 SGHTA and CDR2 FQGTGA. The V end lost 5 bases, the J end lost 0 bases, and 11 bases lay between the germline ends. CDR3 size: 15 residues. The DNA of the CDR3 is TGTGCCAGCAGCCTTACCCGAAGCTCCTACAATGAGCAGTTCTTC. Encoded protein: CASSLTRSSYNEQFF.

This clonotype showed up just a few times. This rearrangement joins TRBV12-3 or TRBV12-4 to TRBJ2-3; D could derive from TRBD1 or TRBD2 (6 bases each). V lost 6 bases and J 3 bases, leaving 16 bases between the germline ends. The CDR3 contains 15 residues. The DNA of the CDR3 is TGTGCCAGCAGCCTTAATCAGGGGAGGACAGATACGCAGTATTTT. This sequence encodes CASSLNQGRTDTQYF.

V is TRBV11-2 and J is TRBJ2-7, with D uncertain. Trimming took 4 bases from V and 1 from J, leaving 8 bases between them. The length of the CDR3 is 13 residues. The germline V gene encodes CDR1 SGHAT and CDR2 FQNNGV. The chain's CDR3 is CASSYSESYEQYV. CDR3 nucleotide sequence: TGTGCCAGCAGCTACAGTGAGTCCTACGAGCAGTACGTC.

This clonotype was observed a handful of times. The chain uses TRBV4-1 and TRBJ2-7; no definite D call. The CDR3 sequence is 12 residues long. CDR1 and CDR2 from the germline V gene are MGHRA and YSYEKL. Trimming stripped 1 base from V and 6 bases from J, with 7 bases between. The CDR3 coding sequence is TGCGCCAGCAGCCAAGTCACCGGCGAGCAGTACTTC. Amino acids: CASSQVTGEQYF.

There are many counts of this clonotype. The CDR3 sequence: CASSYRGRLNTEAFF. The CDR3 region has the DNA TGTGCCAGCAGTTACCGGGGGCGATTAAACACTGAAGCTTTCTTT. The J gene is TRBJ1-1, the V gene TRBV6-2 or TRBV6-3; possibly TRBD1 for D (6 bases). V shed 2 bases and J shed 2 bases, with 12 bases lying between them. This CDR3 spans 15 amino acids. Germline V CDR1 and CDR2: MNHEY, SVGEGT.

This clonotype has a count of ten or more. The CDR3 sequence: CASSLDPGTEAFF. The DNA for the CDR3 is TGCGCCAGCAGCTTGGATCCGGGAACTGAAGCTTTCTTT. The chain employs TRBV5-1 and TRBJ1-1; no reliable D call. Trimming removed 0 bases at V and 5 bases at J, with 8 bases between. CDR1 SGHRS and CDR2 YFSETQ come from the germline V gene. The CDR3 is made up of 13 amino acids.

This clonotype has at least ten counts. The chain uses TRBV4-3 and TRBJ2-2; the D gene is possibly TRBD1 (6 bases). Trimming stripped 2 bases from V and 4 bases from J, with 11 bases between. The CDR3 covers 15 residues. In germline, CDR1 is LGHNA, CDR2 YSLEER. The CDR3 is CASSQQQGSTGELFF. The DNA of the CDR3 is TGCGCCAGCAGCCAACAACAGGGTTCCACCGGGGAGCTGTTTTTT.

This clonotype was observed at least ten times. The chain joins TRBV5-1 to TRBJ1-1; D is unresolved. The CDR3 totals 14 residues. The germline V and J ends were trimmed by 0 bases and 3 bases, with 9 bases remaining between them. Germline CDR1 reads SGHRS; CDR2 reads YFSETQ. The CDR3 DNA is TGCGCCAGCAGCTTGGTCCCAGGAGACACTGAAGCTTTCTTT. It codes for CASSLVPGDTEAFF.

This clonotype has a handful of counts. This sequence joins TRBV5-5 and TRBJ2-4; tentative D call: TRBD2 (6 bases). With 4 bases removed from V and 6 bases from J, the gap between germline ends came to 17 bases. The CDR3 contains 15 residues. Germline CDR1 is SGHKS and CDR2 is YYEKEE (reference sequence). This chain's CDR3 is CASSIGGDGRNIQYF. As DNA, the CDR3 is TGTGCCAGCAGCATTGGCGGGGACGGTAGAAACATTCAGTACTTC.

This clonotype has more than one count but fewer than ten. The chain combines TRBV23-1 with TRBJ1-5, with TRBD1 identical over 7 bases. TRBV23-1 is treated as an ORF (open reading frame) with a function not yet certain. The CDR3 loop spans 14 amino acids. Germline trimming cut 10 bases from V and 0 bases from J; bases unmatched to any gene: 6. CDR3 residues: CATTGTDSNQPQHF. DNA of the CDR3: TGCGCCACCACGGGGACAGATAGCAATCAGCCCCAGCATTTT.

This clonotype was seen ten or more times. The CDR3 coding sequence is TGCGCCAGCAGCCAAGATGCTAGCGGGGCCTACGAGCAGTACTTC. Translating it yields CASSQDASGAYEQYF. The chain couples TRBV4-3 to TRBJ2-7; 9 nucleotides align to TRBD2. The germline gives CDR1 LGHNA, CDR2 YSLEER. This CDR3 comprises 15 residues. The ends lost 0 bases at V and 2 bases at J; junction bases unmatched: 2.

The sample holds a few counts of this clonotype. V is TRBV10-3 and J is TRBJ2-7; a possible D gene is TRBD2 (6 bases). The germline V gene has CDR1 ENHRY and CDR2 SYGVKD. Trimming shortened V by 5 bases and J by 3 bases, and 11 bases separated the two germline ends. This CDR3 comprises 13 residues. CDR3 region: CAISLGGSYEQYV. The CDR3 nucleotides read TGTGCCATCAGTCTCGGGGGAAGCTACGAGCAGTACGTC.

This clonotype appeared a few times. The chain is built from TRBV20-1 and TRBJ1-3; D uncertain. Germline V CDR1 and CDR2: DFQATT, SNEGSKA (reference sequence). This CDR3 is built from 15 residues. V shed 0 bases and J shed 0 bases, with 9 bases lying between them. The CDR3 region has the DNA TGCAGTGCTAGAGATCGCCCCCGCTCTGGAAACACCATATATTTT. Protein sequence: CSARDRPRSGNTIYF.